Shown below are 4 T cell receptor beta chains from a single sample sequenced in a study of blood T cell repertoires in COVID-19. TCRdb's copy holds only in-frame clones and misses some; the assay was immunoSEQ multiplex PCR. The data contain 180,000 or so clones, approximately 86% of them seen just once; the ten biggest clones take up 1.2%. Material for sequencing was peripheral blood. These receptors were collected from a man aged 55 to 70 who had recovered from COVID-19.

This chain uses TRBV2 with TRBJ1-1; D is possibly TRBD1 (5 bases). The V end lost 8 bases, the J end lost 4 bases, and 17 bases lay between the germline ends. The CDR3 runs 14 residues. Looked up from germline, CDR1 is SNHLY and CDR2 is FYNNEI. Written as DNA, the CDR3 is TGTGCCAGCGGTATCCAGGGCTTAGGCACTGAAGCTTTCTTT. This codes for CASGIQGLGTEAFF.

The chain recombines TRBV24-1 with TRBJ1-3, with TRBD1 identical over 9 bases. J lost 0 bases, V lost 2 bases, and 7 bases had no gene match. Germline-derived CDR1 and CDR2 are KGHDR and SFDVKD. The CDR3 is 18 residues long. CDR3 sequence reads: CATSDSPGQGSSGNTIYF. CDR3 nucleotide sequence: TGTGCCACCAGTGATTCTCCTGGACAGGGGAGCTCTGGAAACACCATATATTTT.

This sequence joins TRBV7-9 and TRBJ1-5; D perhaps matches TRBD1 (5 bases). V was shortened by 1 base and J by 4 bases, with 14 bases between the two germline ends. The CDR3 runs 16 residues. Germline-derived CDR1 and CDR2 are SEHNR and FQNEAQ (reference sequence). Written as DNA, the CDR3 is TGTGCCAGCAGCTTAGATAGTCCGGGGGGGAATCAGCCCCAGCATTTT. Translated, it gives CASSLDSPGGNQPQHF. Full variable domain (rest looked up from reference TRBV7-9 and TRBJ1-5): DTGVSQNPRHKITKRGQNVTFRCDPISEHNRLYWYRQTLGQGPEFLTYFQNEAQLEKSRLLSDRFSAERPKGSFSTLEIQRTEQGDSAMYLCASSLDSPGGNQPQHFGDGTRLSIL.

The genes are TRBV10-3 and TRBJ2-5, with TRBD2 matching 8 bases. Germline CDR1 reads ENHRY; CDR2 reads SYGVKD. The CDR3 extends over 14 amino acids. V was pared by 6 bases and J by 4 bases, with 7 bases of the junction left unmatched. CDR3 protein: CAISNGGAGETQYF. CDR3 in DNA: TGTGCCATCAGCAACGGGGGGGCCGGAGAGACCCAGTACTTC.